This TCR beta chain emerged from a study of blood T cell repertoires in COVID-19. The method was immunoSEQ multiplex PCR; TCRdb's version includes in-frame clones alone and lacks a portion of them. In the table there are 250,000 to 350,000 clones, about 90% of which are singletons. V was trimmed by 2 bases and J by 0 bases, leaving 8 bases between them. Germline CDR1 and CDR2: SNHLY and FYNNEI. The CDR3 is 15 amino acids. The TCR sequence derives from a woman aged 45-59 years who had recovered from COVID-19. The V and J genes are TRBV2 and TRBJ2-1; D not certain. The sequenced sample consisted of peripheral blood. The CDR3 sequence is CASSELSSSYNEQFF. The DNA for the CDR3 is TGTGCCAGCAGTGAACTGTCCAGCTCCTACAATGAGCAGTTCTTC.